What follows are 2 T cell receptor beta chains derived from one specimen sequenced in a study of vaccination effects on CD4 cells after COVID-19. ViraFEST used viral peptide pools to expand antigen-specific CD4+ T cells before sequencing. It was after around 10 days of culture that CD4+ T cells were isolated. Having tested negative for nucleocapsid antibodies, the vaccine recipients showed no prior SARS-CoV-2 infection. Clones were read by immunoSEQ multiplex PCR, and TCRdb kept only the in-frame ones, dropping some. The table shows 50,000 or so clones, with 75% to 85% occurring only once. These receptors are not linked to any known antigen. Material: CD4+ T cells from PBMCs cultured with HCoV-OC43 spike peptides, obtained before COVID-19 vaccination. Sample subset: HCoV-OC43 spike overlapping peptide pool stimulation. These receptors originate from a human donor who received a COVID-19 vaccine.

The chain links TRBV3-1 (or the pseudogene TRBV3-2) to TRBJ2-1; D gene ambiguous. V lost 4 bases and J lost 8, with 15 bases in between. CDR1 and CDR2 from the germline V gene are LGHDT and YNNKEL (reference sequence). The CDR3 length is 14 residues. This CDR3 reads CASSRGRPRDEQFF. As DNA, the CDR3 is TGTGCCAGCAGCCGGGGTAGGCCCCGGGATGAGCAGTTCTTC.

The chain combines TRBV2 with TRBJ1-4; unclear D gene. V lost 6 bases, J lost 6 bases, and 11 bases lay in between. Germline CDR1 is SNHLY and CDR2 is FYNNEI. This CDR3 is built from 13 residues. For the CDR3, the DNA is TGTGCCAGCAGAGGACGAGTGGATGAAAAACTGTTTTTT. Its protein is CASRGRVDEKLFF.